This T cell receptor (beta chain) was recovered during a study of metastatic and nonmetastatic thyroid tumors. Study overall: Comparison of repertoires was carried out across blood and tumor or nodule tissue from malignant and benign thyroid patients.

Many counts were recorded for this clone. Not a single patient had been given any form of treatment at any point before undergoing thyroid surgery. With MiXCR, TCRdb called clones anew from the PCR reads. In the table there are about 92,000 clones, more than 12% of which are singletons. Trimming shortened V by 0 bases and J by 3 bases, and 6 bases separated the two germline ends. Germline loops: CDR1 MGHRA, CDR2 YSYEKL. The CDR3 is made up of 13 amino acids. This TCR was sampled from a female donor with papillary thyroid cancer or a benign thyroid nodule (not recorded which). Some clones in this sample may be carry-over from other donors' samples. Material: blood. The V call is TRBV4-1, the J call TRBJ2-7; D gene ambiguous. The CDR3 region is CASSQERLYEQYF. The DNA of the CDR3 is TGCGCCAGCAGCCAAGAGAGACTCTACGAGCAGTACTTC.